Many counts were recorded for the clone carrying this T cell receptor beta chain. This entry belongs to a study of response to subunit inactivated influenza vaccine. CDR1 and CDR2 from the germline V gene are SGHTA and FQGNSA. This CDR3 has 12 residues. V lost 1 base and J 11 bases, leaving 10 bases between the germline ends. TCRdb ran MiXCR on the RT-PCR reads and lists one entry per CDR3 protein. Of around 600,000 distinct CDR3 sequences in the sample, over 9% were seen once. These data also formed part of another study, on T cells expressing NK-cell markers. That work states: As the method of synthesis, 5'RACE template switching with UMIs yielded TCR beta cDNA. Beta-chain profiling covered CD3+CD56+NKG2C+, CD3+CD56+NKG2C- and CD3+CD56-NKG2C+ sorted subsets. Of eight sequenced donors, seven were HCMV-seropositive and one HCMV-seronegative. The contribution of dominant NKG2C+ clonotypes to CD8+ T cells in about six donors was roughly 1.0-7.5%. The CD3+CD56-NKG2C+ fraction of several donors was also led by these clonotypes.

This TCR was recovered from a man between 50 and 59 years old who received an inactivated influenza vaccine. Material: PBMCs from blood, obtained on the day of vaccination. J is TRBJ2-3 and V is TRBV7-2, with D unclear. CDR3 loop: CASSLDSRRQYF. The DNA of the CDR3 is TGTGCCAGCAGCTTAGACTCGAGGCGGCAGTATTTT.